The rows below give T cell receptor beta chains drawn from one sample of a study of cytomegalovirus exposure and HLA in healthy donors. Only in-frame clones appear in the TCRdb table, and some are missing; sequencing was by immunoSEQ multiplex PCR. The table records around 190,000 clones, roughly 86% of them present only once. The sequenced sample was PBMCs. These receptors were obtained from a man younger than 45 in good health and CMV-seropositive. Each CDR3 is given with its conserved first and last residue.

J gene | V gene | CDR3 protein
TRBJ2-7 | TRBV28 | CASSPNRGGNSYEQYF
TRBJ2-1 | TRBV9 | CASGWGSPSYNEQFF
TRBJ1-5 | TRBV6-5 | CASSLNRGNKPQHF
TRBJ1-5 | TRBV15 | CAISTAPRNQPQHF
TRBJ2-1 | TRBV12-5 | CASGGTGGYNEQFF
TRBJ1-5 | TRBV7-9 | CASSLSGVYQPQHF
TRBJ2-3 | TRBV19 | CASRGVAGGLHDTQYF
TRBJ2-5 | TRBV27 | CASSGGQQETQYF
TRBJ1-1 | TRBV6-5 | CASSQIKGNTEAFF
TRBJ2-1 | TRBV6-1 | CATSPGASYNEQFF
TRBJ1-1 | TRBV27 | CASSYSVNTEAFF
TRBJ2-7 | TRBV7-6 | CASGAGSSYEQYF
TRBJ2-5 | TRBV18 | CASSQNTGAETQYF